This T cell receptor (beta chain) was found in a study of T cells after yellow fever vaccination. TCRdb analysed the 5' RACE reads with MiXCR anew, one entry per CDR3 protein. The sample carries 200,000 to 250,000 distinct CDR3 sequences, 6.9% recorded once. This clonotype occurred many times. The sequence came from a man in his thirties or forties who received the YFV17D yellow fever vaccine. Sequencing was performed on CD4+ T cells sorted from PBMCs, taken 15 days after the yellow fever booster vaccination.

CDR3 DNA sequence: TGTGCCAGCTCACCTTCCTGGACTAGCGGGAGGGAGGAGCAGTTCTTC. This codes for CASSPSWTSGREEQFF. The chain uses TRBV18 and TRBJ2-1; 15 bases align to TRBD2. The CDR3 length is 16 residues. V gave up 3 bases and J gave up 10 bases; unmatched junction bases: 7. Germline CDR1 and CDR2: KGHSH and LQKENI.